The T cell receptor beta chain described here comes from a study of beta chain features in type 1 diabetes. Of the isolated RNA, all was reverse transcribed, and so the sequenced material was expressed TCRB transcripts. Sequenced by immunoSEQ multiplex PCR; TCRdb stores in-frame clones only, minus some. The data show more than 100,000 clones, 25% to 35% seen once. A note on this clone: Its antigen is undetermined.

The germline CDR1 and CDR2 sequences are MNHNS and SASEGT. V lost 4 bases, J lost 2 bases, and 12 bases stayed unmatched. The CDR3 spans 17 residues. Study outcomes and limitations: Patients with Type 1 diabetes showed moderately but significantly shorter TCRB CDR3s in all four CD4+ subsets.

Sample: central memory CD4+ T cells from blood. The chain links TRBV6-1 to TRBJ2-5, with 8 bases lining up with TRBD2. The receptor was isolated from a woman in her late teens or twenties with type 1 diabetes. The CDR3 here is CASSGTRTSGGQETQYF. The CDR3 coding sequence is TGTGCCAGCAGTGGGACCCGAACTAGCGGAGGACAAGAGACCCAGTACTTC.